This record looks at one T cell receptor beta chain sequence and its context. Which antigen it targets is not known. V drops 2 bases and J drops 10 bases, leaving 11 bases in between. Via the germline V gene, CDR1 is MNHEY and CDR2 SVGAGI. Including cysteine and phenylalanine, the CDR3 has 12 amino acids. Just the 36-base CDR3 DNA is kept, in frame starting at base 1. The sample is drawn from a study of cytomegalovirus exposure and HLA in healthy donors (TCRdb year 2017). Turning to the overall study: In an earlier analysis of about 560 of the donors, about 270 Gb of sequence data and 90 million to 120 million unique TCR beta sequences from roughly 190 million T cells were reported. Around 320 gigabases of sequencing data and approximately 93 million unique TCR sequences were included in an early release covering around 650 HLA-typed donors. The genetic ancestry cluster associated with self-reported Caucasian donors included roughly four fifths of the 398 genotyped donors. The study aimed to test whether cataloging public T cell receptors could reveal signatures of past pathogen exposure. The T cell repertoires of some 670 subjects were profiled by immunosequencing and related to cytomegalovirus serostatus. Along with the approximately 600-subject first cohort, a separate validation cohort of more than 90 different subjects was used. To predict cytomegalovirus infection status, the study brought together high-throughput TCR immunosequencing, statistical association of individual TCRs with disease status, and machine learning. A later analysis re-analyzed previously published TCR beta repertoires from about 730 donors and added high-resolution HLA genotyping to study TCR occurrence patterns. The later analysis used no new phenotypic data to find candidate immune exposures, relying instead on TCR beta sequences and their occurrence across donors. An earlier analysis of 587 of the donors applied high-throughput TCR beta sequencing to assess whether each TCR beta V gene segment acted as functional or pseudogenic. Donor age, sex, ethnicity and CMV serostatus were compiled alongside the repertoire data. A later genetic analysis took genome-wide SNP genotypes for about three fifths of the roughly 700 donors and used that subset as a discovery cohort. Every repertoire in the discovery cohort had been generated on one and the same sequencing platform. Both class I and class II loci were covered by HLA typing, at four-digit resolution. The number of donors typed differed by locus, with about 620-630 for A, B, C, DRB1 and DQB1, around 500 for DQA1, over 600 for DPA1, and approximately 470 for DPB1. Five DR-DQ haplotypes were treated as single units for association and clustering because of strong linkage in the cohort. Among a few hundred genotyped donors of the cohort, an average of roughly 240,000 unique TCR beta nucleotide sequences were sequenced per donor, about a sixth of them non-productive. Paper-wide results and their limitations: Some IMGT-functional V segments, including TRBV6-2 and TRBV6-3, could not be told apart with the 87-base-pair reads, so those segments were excluded. The authors suggested that the approach could potentially be extended to other disease states and immunological phenotypes. The presence/absence analyses assumed that sequencing depth was roughly uniform across donors, and that assumption may not be true. HLA typing was unavailable for some donors at each locus, so association tests used only the typed subset. The study listed 164 TCR beta chains as associated with cytomegalovirus. In vitro tests confirmed that three of the cytomegalovirus-associated TCR beta chains recognize cytomegalovirus antigens. A later analysis found that TCR association rates varied across HLA loci, with DRB1 alleles showing the most associated TCRs and HLA-C alleles the fewest. Several of the top co-occurrence clusters appeared to be linked to parvovirus B19, influenza, CMV and Epstein-Barr virus, according to a later analysis. Specific HLA alleles were associated with roughly 17,000 TCR beta sequences at a false discovery rate of 0.05 in a later analysis. The only immune exposure information available for the cohort was CMV serostatus. Compared with equally common non-associated chains, HLA-associated TCR beta chains in a later analysis were more clonally expanded and had lower generation probabilities. In a later analysis, most CMV-associated TCR beta chains were found to appear HLA-restricted, with HLA associations seemingly driven largely by CMV exposure. When HLA alleles, especially DR and DQ, strongly co-occurred, attributing TCR associations to individual alleles was difficult. Cytomegalovirus status was reported to be diagnosed by the classifier with high specificity and sensitivity in both the original and validation cohorts. About 17 rarely observed V segments, including chromosome 9 orphons, were excluded from the earlier analysis of approximately 500 of the donors because counts were too low. An earlier analysis of several hundred of the donors showed that most TCR beta V segments appeared in productive rearrangements either about 90% or about 30% of the time, which broadly matched IMGT annotations. This cohort had only TCR beta chains sequenced, and the lack of alpha or paired-chain data limited which features could be detected. Linkage disequilibrium might explain the correlated functional status among segregating V segments, but an unknown experimental factor could not be excluded. An association between a missense DCLRE1C variant and V-gene and J-gene trimming of TCR beta chains was found in a later genetic analysis and replicated in an independent cohort. A cluster of highly shared sequence variants was judged likely to represent a technical artifact of the sequencing pipeline. While some public TCRs were present in many individuals, most TCR sequences turned up only very rarely across donors. A further reported finding was that TCR beta sequences accurately predicted the HLA-A and HLA-B alleles for most subjects in the first cohort. In a later genetic analysis, fewer N-insertions in productive TCRs were reported among donors in an Asian-associated ancestry cluster than the approximately 710-donor mean.

In total, roughly 670 healthy bone marrow donors made up the cohort. At the time of sampling, all cohort members were nominally healthy, though unrecorded immune exposures were likely present. The donor was CMV seronegative and was included in the group of hundreds of seronegative cohort members. Each donor provided a peripheral blood sample, and peripheral blood mononuclear cells were used for TCR beta sequencing. Genomic DNA extraction from the blood cell samples was performed with the Qiagen DNeasy Blood Extraction Kit. The library was obtained by the immunoSEQ multiplex PCR assay. The multiplex PCR relied on a mix of 60 forward primers for TCR Vbeta segments and 13 reverse primers for TCR Jbeta segments. A multiplex PCR assay on genomic DNA amplified the CDR3 region of rearranged TCR beta genes. The Illumina HiSeq System was used to sequence the amplified TCR beta libraries as 87-base-pair reads. Turning to the authors' computational methods: A later analysis counted approximately 74 million unique TCR beta chains across the 650 to 700 repertoires, and some 11 million of these chains were shared by at least two donors. Raw reads were error-corrected and collapsed into unique sequences by a nearest-neighbor algorithm in which closely related sequences were merged to remove PCR and sequencing errors. To assign V, D and J gene segments, CDR3 sequences were aligned to IMGT reference sequences. Each retained sequence needed at least a six-nucleotide match to both a V gene segment and a J gene segment. A rearrangement was called productive if the CDR3 had no stop codons and remained in frame with V and J, and every other rearrangement was called non-productive. CDR3 was defined by IMGT convention, running from the second conserved V-encoded cysteine to the conserved J-encoded phenylalanine. The earlier analysis of around 640 of the donors excluded sequences that lacked an unambiguous match to a single V gene segment. An earlier analysis of 550 to 650 of the donors classified V segments as functional when productive rearrangements were above 56.7% and as segregating when the standard deviation between donors was above 5%. To diagnose cytomegalovirus status from the catalog of TCR beta chain sequences, a statistical classification framework was built. A later analysis assigned V and J genes by comparing TCR nucleotide sequences with IMGT/GENE-DB human TR gene sequences. Using the TCRdist pipeline, a later analysis assigned CDR3 sequences along with most-parsimonious VDJ recombination scenarios. A later analysis defined each TCR beta chain by its CDR3 amino acid sequence plus V-gene family, and excluded reads lacking a unique V-gene family. In a later analysis, 450 to 600 highly shared, low-generation-probability nucleotide sequences were removed to address suspected cross-contamination and a sequencing artifact. A later analysis calculated a clonal expansion index for each public chain from normalized within-repertoire ranks of inferred template counts. In a later analysis, generation probabilities were computed with a VDJ recombination model fitted to out-of-frame rearrangements, and the resulting probabilities were checked against IGoR. Hypergeometric tests were used in a later analysis to score TCR-TCR, TCR-HLA and TCR-CMV co-occurrence, with a repertoire-size bias correction applied to the TCR pairs. To estimate false discovery rates, a later analysis permuted the HLA or CMV assignments 20 times. In a later analysis, co-occurring TCRs were grouped with DBSCAN, and TCRdist sequence similarity was added when clustering was performed within HLA-allele-positive subsets. Repertoires with fewer than 30,000 or more than 120,000 public chains were left out of co-occurrence clustering, as were roughly five repertoires with anomalous nucleotide sharing. This immuneACCESS table, as held by TCRdb, lists in-frame sequences with V and J called but not all clones. Of the missing ones, under half trace to an unresolved V gene in checked studies; the others have no known cause. V, J and clone size reflect that table, while D and trimming were determined from the DNA. This sample's table has entries for about 31,000 clones. The ten most abundant clones make up roughly 5% of the sample.

Recombination connected TRBV6-5 to TRBJ1-2, with TRBD1 tentatively as D gene (5 bases match). Sequenced input: PBMCs. The receptor was isolated from a female donor in good health and CMV-seronegative. The bases read TGTGCCAGCAGTTACCCCCCGGGGGTCTACACCTTC. Its translation is CASSYPPGVYTF.